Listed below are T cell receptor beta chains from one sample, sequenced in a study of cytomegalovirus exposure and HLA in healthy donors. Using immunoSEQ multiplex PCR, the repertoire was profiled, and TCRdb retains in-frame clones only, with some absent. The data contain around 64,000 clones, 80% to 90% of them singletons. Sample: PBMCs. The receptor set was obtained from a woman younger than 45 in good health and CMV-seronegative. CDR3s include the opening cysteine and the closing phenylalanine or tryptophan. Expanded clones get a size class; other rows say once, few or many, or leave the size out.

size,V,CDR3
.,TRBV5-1,CASSLNGLSSVSTDTQYF
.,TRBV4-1,CASSQVEGGTGAQETQYF
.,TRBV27,CASSLPGHPQDEQYF
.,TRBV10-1,CASSERGLAGVRDTQYF
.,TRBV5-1,CASSLEPRTGGQGGGYTF
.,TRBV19,CASSIVSGGSYNEQFF
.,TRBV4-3,CASSQDRVSGADTQYF
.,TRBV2,CASSEGQWQPQHF
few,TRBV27,CASRDRADEQYF
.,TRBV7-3,CASSLTPGLAGNNEQFF
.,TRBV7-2,CASSLAGSEQYF
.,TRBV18,CASSPPGLAGRSSYNEQFF
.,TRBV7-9,CASTLLGGGASIQYF
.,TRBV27,CASSFLVAGGADTQYF
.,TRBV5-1,CASSLQGASSPLHF
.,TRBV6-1,CASSSQGPSYEQYF
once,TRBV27,CASSLSYANTGELFF
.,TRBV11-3,CASSLDLNYGYTF
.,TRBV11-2,CASSLRTGTGVTDTQYF
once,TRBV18,CASSPNRDEQYF
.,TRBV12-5,CASGLGQGVGANVLTF
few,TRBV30,CAWSALGLAGVGEQYF
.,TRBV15,CATSRARGTSGRGPYEQYF
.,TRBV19,CASKTGTNTEAFF
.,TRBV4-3,CASSQEDSYSYEQYF
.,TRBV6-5,CASSTRGGTEAFF
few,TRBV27,CASSLRLASYEQYF
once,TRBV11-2,CASSLRGLAFNEQFF
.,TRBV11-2,CASSLGLAAPETQYF
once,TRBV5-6,CASSLGQGVGGYTF
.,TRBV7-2,CASSLVQGFGNEQFF
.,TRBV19,CASSIGWETGSYEQYF
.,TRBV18,CASSPGTGRGELFF
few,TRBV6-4,CAADGPRVGATEAFF
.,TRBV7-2,CASSLYGTTDEQYF
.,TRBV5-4,CASSFPSGQEETQYF
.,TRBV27,CASSLASGGSQPQHF
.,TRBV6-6,CASSPSGVSYELYF
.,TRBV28,CASSPLDRGRHTEAFF
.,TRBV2,CASSPNRGSGNTIYF
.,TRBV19,CASSVTENTEAFF
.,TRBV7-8,CASSLYRGGTDTQYF
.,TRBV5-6,CASSPNLRETQYF
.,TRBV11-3,CASSLDQTGTGYVNEQFF
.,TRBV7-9,CSSSLVRGQPNYSDSYTF
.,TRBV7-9,CASSLAANAEAFF
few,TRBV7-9,CASSLGGHHSNQPQHF
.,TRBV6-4,CASKRGTDSPLHF
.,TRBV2,CASSEAGLDVVHEQYF
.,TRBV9,CASSATGTGNEQYF
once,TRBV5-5,CASSLGTSGKETQYF
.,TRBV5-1,CASSLAKETQYF
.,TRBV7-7,CASSLAVGGTQYF
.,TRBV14,CASSRARGSGANVLTF
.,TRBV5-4,CASSLGGVRSYNEQFF
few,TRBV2,CASTGLVTTNEKLFF
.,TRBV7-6,CASSAKSGQSSYEQYF
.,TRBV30,CAWSDQGYEQYF
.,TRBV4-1,CASSQLGGVGLAVRYEQYF